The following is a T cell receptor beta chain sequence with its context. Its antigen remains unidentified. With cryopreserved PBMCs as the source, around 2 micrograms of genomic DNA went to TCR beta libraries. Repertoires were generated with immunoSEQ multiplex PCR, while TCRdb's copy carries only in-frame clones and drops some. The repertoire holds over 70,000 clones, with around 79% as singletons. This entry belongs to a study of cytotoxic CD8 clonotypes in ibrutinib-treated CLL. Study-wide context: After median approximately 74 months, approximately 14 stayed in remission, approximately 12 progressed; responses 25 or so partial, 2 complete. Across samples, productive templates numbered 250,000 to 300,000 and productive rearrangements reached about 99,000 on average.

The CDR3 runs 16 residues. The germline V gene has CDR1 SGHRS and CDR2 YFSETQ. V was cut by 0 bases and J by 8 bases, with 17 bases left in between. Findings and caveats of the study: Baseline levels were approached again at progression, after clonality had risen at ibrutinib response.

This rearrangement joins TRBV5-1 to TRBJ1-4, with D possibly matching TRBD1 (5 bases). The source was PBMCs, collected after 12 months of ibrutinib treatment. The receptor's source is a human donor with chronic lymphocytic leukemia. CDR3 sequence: CASSLDGTAGGEKLFF. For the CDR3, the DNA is TGCGCCAGCAGCTTGGACGGGACGGCGGGAGGGGAAAAACTGTTTTTT.